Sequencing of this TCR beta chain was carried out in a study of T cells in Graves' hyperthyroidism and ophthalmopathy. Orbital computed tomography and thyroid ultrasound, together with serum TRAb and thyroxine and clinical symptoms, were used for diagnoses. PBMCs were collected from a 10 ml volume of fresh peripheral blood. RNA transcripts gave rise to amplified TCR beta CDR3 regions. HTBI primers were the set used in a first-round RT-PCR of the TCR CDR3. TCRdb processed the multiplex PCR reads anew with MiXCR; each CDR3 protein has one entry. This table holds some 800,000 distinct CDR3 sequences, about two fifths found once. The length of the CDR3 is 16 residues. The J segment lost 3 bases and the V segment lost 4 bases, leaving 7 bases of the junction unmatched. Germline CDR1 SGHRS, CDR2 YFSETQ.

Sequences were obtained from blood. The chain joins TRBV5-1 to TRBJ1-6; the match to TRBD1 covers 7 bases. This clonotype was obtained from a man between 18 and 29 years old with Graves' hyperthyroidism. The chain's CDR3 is CASSGTGQSYNSPLHF. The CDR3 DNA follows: TGCGCCAGCAGCGGAACGGGACAGAGCTATAATTCACCCCTCCACTTT. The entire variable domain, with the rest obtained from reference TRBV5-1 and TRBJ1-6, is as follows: KAGVTQTPRYLIKTRGQQVTLSCSPISGHRSVSWYQQTPGQGLQFLFEYFSETQRNKGNFPGRFSGRQFSNSRSEMNVSTLELGDSALYLCASSGTGQSYNSPLHFGNGTRLTVT.